The rows below give T cell receptor beta chains drawn from one sample of a study of control samples from healthy donors and cancer patients. Assay used: immunoSEQ multiplex PCR; TCRdb lists only in-frame clones, some missing. This sample has fewer than 30,000 clones, with around nine tenths found just once. Material for sequencing was PBMCs. These receptors were taken from a woman in her forties with lung cancer. The CDR3 runs from the conserved cysteine through the conserved F or W. Fields, in order: J gene, D gene, clone size, V gene, CDR3 protein, CDR3 DNA. A D gene is named only where the DNA matches it firmly. A row's size may be missing; if present it is once, few, many or a size class.

TRBJ1-1,NA,NA,TRBV6-5,CASWGRYNTEAFF,TGTGCCAGCTGGGGACGGTACAACACTGAAGCTTTCTTT
TRBJ2-2,NA,NA,TRBV14,CASSQRLGQNTGELFF,TGTGCCAGCAGCCAAAGACTTGGGCAGAACACCGGGGAGCTGTTTTTT
TRBJ2-5,NA,NA,TRBV28,CASSLELETQYF,TGTGCCAGCAGTTTAGAGTTGGAGACCCAGTACTTC
TRBJ2-7,TRBD1,NA,TRBV19,CASSISDRGMEQYF,TGTGCCAGTAGTATTTCTGACAGGGGCATGGAGCAGTACTTC
TRBJ1-1,NA,NA,TRBV12-3/TRBV12-4,CASSLSQDTEAFF,TGTGCCAGCAGTTTATCACAGGACACTGAAGCTTTCTTT
TRBJ1-2,NA,NA,TRBV12-3/TRBV12-4,CASSLPGLYGYTF,TGTGCCAGCAGTTTACCGGGGCTATATGGCTACACCTTC
TRBJ1-1,NA,NA,TRBV18,CASSPRILRSNTEAFF,TGTGCCAGCTCACCCAGGATACTCCGATCGAACACTGAAGCTTTCTTT
TRBJ2-7,NA,NA,TRBV4-2,CASSQDFPYEQYF,TGTGCCAGCAGCCAAGATTTTCCCTACGAGCAGTACTTC
TRBJ1-3,TRBD1,NA,TRBV7-9,CASSSTGDAGNTIYF,TGTGCCAGCAGCTCGACAGGGGATGCTGGAAACACCATATATTTT
TRBJ2-1,NA,NA,TRBV3-1/TRBV3-2,CASSRGQYNEQFF,TGTGCCAGCAGCCGAGGACAGTACAATGAGCAGTTCTTC
TRBJ1-2,NA,NA,TRBV19,CASSSADSNYGYTF,TGTGCCAGTAGTTCGGCAGACTCTAACTATGGCTACACCTTC
TRBJ1-2,NA,NA,TRBV28,CASSFTSGFSNYGYTF,TGTGCCAGCAGTTTCACTTCGGGTTTCTCTAACTATGGCTACACCTTC
TRBJ1-5,NA,NA,TRBV19,CASSPLRGNSNQPQHF,TGTGCCAGTAGTCCCCTTAGAGGGAACAGCAATCAGCCCCAGCATTTT
TRBJ2-2,NA,NA,TRBV7-2,CASSLVGQRNTGELFF,TGTGCCAGCAGCTTAGTAGGGCAGAGGAACACCGGGGAGCTGTTTTTT
TRBJ2-3,TRBD1,once,TRBV30,CALGTAPRGDTQYF,TGTGCCCTAGGGACAGCCCCCAGGGGAGATACGCAGTATTTT
TRBJ2-1,TRBD2,NA,TRBV5-1,CASSSGLAGGLSEQFF,TGCGCCAGCAGCTCGGGTCTAGCGGGGGGGCTTAGTGAGCAGTTCTTC
TRBJ2-1,TRBD2,NA,TRBV6-5,CASARTSPYNEQFF,TGTGCCAGCGCGAGGACTAGCCCGTACAATGAGCAGTTCTTC